Each of the 28 T cell receptor beta chains below was sequenced from the same sample in a study of T cell responses to AZD1222 COVID-19 vaccine. Some clones are missing from TCRdb's copy, which holds only in-frame ones; the method was immunoSEQ multiplex PCR. The sample yields some 190,000 clones, 80% to 90% seen once. Sample: peripheral blood, taken on day 0 of AZD1222 vaccination. These receptors were obtained from an adult in good health.

The genes are TRBV6-5 and TRBJ1-1, with a tentative D call TRBD1 (5 bases). V lost 8 bases and J 0 bases, leaving 16 bases between the germline ends. The CDR3 totals 15 residues. Per the germline V gene, CDR1 is MNHEY and CDR2 is SVGAGI. The CDR3 protein is CASGDRFNMNTEAFF. CDR3 nucleotides: TGTGCCAGCGGAGACAGATTCAACATGAACACTGAAGCTTTCTTT.

This clone was detected only a few times. The rearrangement links TRBV29-1 to TRBJ1-1, with D possibly TRBD1 on 6 matching bases. Germline assignment: CDR1 SQVTM and CDR2 ANQGSEA. CDR3 length equals 13 residues. The V and J ends lost 4 bases and 2 bases respectively, with 11 bases between them. The CDR3 nucleotides are TGCAGCGTTGCAGGGACACCTAACACTGAAGCTTTCTTT. This gives the protein CSVAGTPNTEAFF.

The J gene is TRBJ1-2, the V gene TRBV30; no clear D gene. Trimming took off 3 bases at V and 4 bases at J, with 9 bases between the two ends. The CDR3 has 12 amino acids. Germline CDR1 GTSNPN, CDR2 SVGIG (reference sequence). The CDR3 is CAWSRAAYGYTF. The CDR3 DNA is TGTGCCTGGAGCCGGGCAGCCTATGGCTACACCTTC.

This chain joins TRBV28 and TRBJ1-5, with D maybe TRBD1 (6 bases). Trimming removed 3 bases from V and 6 bases from J, with 6 bases in between. CDR1 is MDHEN and CDR2 is SYDVKM in the germline V gene. The CDR3 loop spans 12 amino acids. This CDR3 is CASSLTGQPQHF. In DNA form, the CDR3 reads TGTGCCAGCAGTTTGACAGGTCAGCCCCAGCATTTT.

The J gene is TRBJ1-2, the V gene TRBV6-5; a possible D gene is TRBD1 (5 bases). The germline V gene has CDR1 MNHEY and CDR2 SVGAGI. The CDR3 consists of 12 residues. The germline V and J ends were trimmed by 7 bases and 5 bases, with 11 bases remaining between them. The DNA for the CDR3 is TGTGCCAGCATGCCGAAGGGGTATGGCTACACCTTC. Translating gives CASMPKGYGYTF.

In its sample, this clone was seen once. The gene calls are TRBV28 and TRBJ1-5, with 9 bases that match TRBD1. Germline V CDR1 and CDR2: MDHEN, SYDVKM. CDR3 length equals 15 residues. J gave up 1 base and V 5 bases, and 3 bases lay outside the gene matches. CDR3 coding DNA: TGTGCCAGCAGTGGGGGACAGGGAAGCAATCAGCCCCAGCATTTT. Amino acids: CASSGGQGSNQPQHF.

The J gene is TRBJ2-5, the V gene TRBV10-2; 7 bases agree with TRBD1. The germline gives CDR1 WSHSY, CDR2 SAAADI. With 2 bases clipped from V and 2 bases from J, the junction kept 5 bases outside the gene matches. This CDR3 spans 15 amino acids. CDR3 in DNA: TGCGCCAGCAGTGAGGGAGGACAGGTTCAAGAGACCCAGTACTTC. Translating gives CASSEGGQVQETQYF.

The CDR3 region has the DNA TGTGCCAGCAGCTCTTGGGGGGACTATGGCTACACCTTC. Its translation: CASSSWGDYGYTF. The gene calls are TRBV7-9 and TRBJ1-2, with D possibly matching TRBD1 (5 bases). Germline values: CDR1 SEHNR, CDR2 FQNEAQ (reference sequence). The CDR3 extends over 13 amino acids. V was cut by 4 bases and J by 3 bases, with 9 bases left in between.

The V call is TRBV6-5, the J call TRBJ2-7; the D is unclear. The CDR3 totals 13 residues. With 5 bases removed from V and 5 bases from J, the gap between germline ends came to 13 bases. Germline CDR1 and CDR2: MNHEY and SVGAGI. For the CDR3, the DNA is TGTGCCAGCAGTCGGGCCCCAACACACGAGCAGTACTTC. It codes for CASSRAPTHEQYF.

The genes are TRBV19 and TRBJ1-5; no reliable D call. With 5 bases removed from V and 6 bases from J, the gap between germline ends came to 11 bases. This CDR3 region has 13 residues. Germline assignment: CDR1 LNHDA and CDR2 SQIVND (reference sequence). Here the CDR3 DNA reads TGTGCCAGTAGTCCCTCTTGGGGTCAGCCCCAGCATTTT. It encodes CASSPSWGQPQHF.

CDR3 amino acids: CASSPNLRSYNSPLHF. In nucleotides, the CDR3 is TGCGCCAGCAGCCCAAATCTACGGTCCTATAATTCACCCCTCCACTTT. The chain carries TRBV5-1 and TRBJ1-6; D is unclear. The germline V and J ends were trimmed by 4 bases and 1 base, with 12 bases remaining between them. Germline CDR1 reads SGHRS; CDR2 reads YFSETQ. The CDR3 has 16 amino acids.

This chain connects TRBV2 to TRBJ1-4, with a tentative D call TRBD1 (6 bases). The CDR3 length is 14 residues. Germline CDR1 reads SNHLY; CDR2 reads FYNNEI. Trimming stripped 6 bases from V and 7 bases from J, with 15 bases between. The CDR3 reads CASSTGPITEKLFF. CDR3 nucleotides: TGTGCCAGCAGCACAGGGCCGATTACTGAAAAACTGTTTTTT.

The chain links TRBV30 to TRBJ1-6, with D uncertain. CDR1 is GTSNPN, CDR2 SVGIG, per germline (reference sequence). The V end lost 1 base, the J end lost 8 bases, and 12 bases lay between the germline ends. The CDR3 extends over 14 amino acids. CDR3 in DNA: TGTGCCTGGAGTGGTGTGGGCCCCTATTCACCCCTCCACTTT. It translates to CAWSGVGPYSPLHF. The complete variable domain, with remaining parts taken from reference TRBV30 and TRBJ1-6, reads SQTIHQWPATLVQPVGSPLSLECTVEGTSNPNLYWYRQAAGRGLQLLFYSVGIGQISSEVPQNLSASRPQDRQFILSSKKLLLSDSGFYLCAWSGVGPYSPLHFGNGTRLTVT.

This clone was detected once. The genes are TRBV3-1 (or the pseudogene TRBV3-2) and TRBJ2-2; D is possibly TRBD2 (6 bases). CDR1 LGHDT and CDR2 YNNKEL come from the germline V gene (reference sequence). Trimming removed 5 bases from V and 6 bases from J, with 13 bases in between. This CDR3 comprises 14 residues. CDR3 bases: TGTGCCAGCAGCTCGACTAGAGGGTCCGGGGAGCTGTTTTTT. Translated, it gives CASSSTRGSGELFF.

This sequence joins TRBV5-4 and TRBJ1-4; 9 nucleotides agree with TRBD1. J was trimmed by 8 bases and V by 4 bases; bases with no gene match: 6. The CDR3 has 14 amino acids. The germline V gene has CDR1 SGHNT and CDR2 YYREEE (reference sequence). The CDR3 DNA is TGTGCCAGCAGCACACAGGGGGCAGGGGAAAAACTGTTTTTT. Protein: CASSTQGAGEKLFF.

This chain connects TRBV12-3 or TRBV12-4 to TRBJ1-5; D is uncertain. CDR3 length: 13 amino acids. Trimming removed 6 bases from V and 6 bases from J, with 12 bases in between. The CDR3 coding sequence is TGTGCCAGCAGCCGAAAGGAAGGTCAGCCCCAGCATTTT. Translated: CASSRKEGQPQHF.

The chain couples TRBV6-5 to TRBJ2-1; TRBD2 matches at 8 bases. CDR1 is MNHEY, CDR2 SVGAGI, per germline. With V trimmed by 3 bases and J by 7 bases, 11 bases remained unmatched. This CDR3 spans 16 amino acids. CDR3 DNA: TGTGCCAGCAGTTATAAGCCGGGACTAGGAATAAATGAGCAGTTCTTC. It encodes CASSYKPGLGINEQFF.

This CDR3 is CASSQPGGQGSYGYTF. The DNA for the CDR3 is TGTGCCAGCAGCCAACCAGGGGGACAGGGCTCCTATGGCTACACCTTC. The chain carries TRBV14 and TRBJ1-2; the match to TRBD1 covers 9 bases. The CDR3 is 16 residues long. The trim removed 2 bases at V and 4 bases at J, leaving 8 bases unmatched. Germline values: CDR1 SGHDN, CDR2 FVKESK.

The chain employs TRBV7-3 and TRBJ2-1; TRBD2 aligns across 16 bases. The CDR3 sequence is 16 residues long. The ends lost 7 bases at V and 7 bases at J; junction bases unmatched: 7. Germline lookup yields CDR1 SGHTA and CDR2 FQGTGA. The CDR3 here is CASTSGLAGGRNEQFF. In DNA form, the CDR3 reads TGTGCCAGCACCTCGGGACTAGCGGGGGGGAGGAATGAGCAGTTCTTC. The whole variable domain, filled in from reference TRBV7-3 and TRBJ2-1, reads GAGVSQTPSNKVTEKGKYVELRCDPISGHTALYWYRQSLGQGPEFLIYFQGTGAADDSGLPNDRFFAVRPEGSVSTLKIQRTERGDSAVYLCASTSGLAGGRNEQFFGPGTRLTVL.

The J gene is TRBJ1-3, the V gene TRBV5-1, with 8 bases lining up with TRBD1. V lost 0 bases and J lost 2; bases outside the gene matches: 4. The CDR3 covers 16 residues. The germline gives CDR1 SGHRS, CDR2 YFSETQ. The CDR3 sequence: CASSLEHRGAGNTIYF. The DNA for the CDR3 is TGCGCCAGCAGCTTGGAACACAGGGGGGCTGGAAACACCATATATTTT.

V gene TRBV11-2 combines with J gene TRBJ1-3; unclear D gene. Trimming removed 4 bases from V and 10 bases from J, with 11 bases in between. The CDR3 loop spans 12 amino acids. Germline lookup yields CDR1 SGHAT and CDR2 FQNNGV. DNA for the CDR3: TGTGCCAGCAGCTCCCCTGGGAGGACCATATATTTT. This translates into CASSSPGRTIYF.

A few counts support this clone. This chain joins TRBV2 and TRBJ1-2; D remains ambiguous. Looked up from germline, CDR1 is SNHLY and CDR2 is FYNNEI. The V end was cut by 2 bases, the J end by 7 bases, with 2 bases between. The CDR3 covers 10 residues. The CDR3 DNA sequence: TGTGCCAGCAGTGAAAGTGGCTACACCTTC. It specifies CASSESGYTF.

The chain is built from TRBV29-1 and TRBJ2-3, with 12 bases that match TRBD1. Per germline, CDR1 SQVTM and CDR2 ANQGSEA. CDR3 length equals 19 residues. V shed 3 bases and J 5 bases; nucleotides not matched to a gene: 18. CDR3 coding DNA: TGCAGCGTTGACCCGGGACAGGGGGCGTTCTGGGCCTCAGGAGATACGCAGTATTTT. This encodes CSVDPGQGAFWASGDTQYF.

The chain joins TRBV4-1 to TRBJ2-5; 7 nucleotides match TRBD2. This CDR3 spans 15 amino acids. Looked up from germline, CDR1 is MGHRA and CDR2 is YSYEKL. Losses at the gene ends were 4 bases for V and 4 bases for J; bases not matched to a gene: 9. The CDR3 DNA sequence: TGCGCCAGCAGCCCCTTGGGACTATTCCGAGAGACCCAGTACTTC. Translated: CASSPLGLFRETQYF.

V is TRBV2 and J is TRBJ2-7, with D uncertain. The CDR3 consists of 15 residues. The V gene lost 3 bases and the J gene lost 4 bases, with 16 bases spanning the gap. Germline CDR1 is SNHLY and CDR2 is FYNNEI. Here the CDR3 DNA reads TGTGCCAGCAGTGATCCCGGCCCTTCAAGATACGAGCAGTACTTC. This sequence encodes CASSDPGPSRYEQYF.

V gene TRBV6-2 or TRBV6-3 combines with J gene TRBJ1-5; TRBD1 aligns across 8 bases. CDR1 is MNHEY, CDR2 SVGEGT, per germline. J lost 8 bases, V lost 5 bases, and 8 bases had no gene match. This CDR3 contains 14 residues. Here the CDR3 DNA reads TGTGCCAGCAGTCCCCAGGGGGCTTCAGAGCCCCAGCATTTT. Its translation is CASSPQGASEPQHF.

The chain joins TRBV7-6 to TRBJ2-7; TRBD1 matches 9 bases. The CDR3 consists of 14 residues. CDR1 and CDR2 from the germline V gene are SGHVS and FNYEAQ. V gave up 7 bases and J gave up 1 base; unmatched junction bases: 5. As DNA, the CDR3 is TGTGCCAGCACCATAGGGACAGGGTCCTACGAGCAGTACTTC. It encodes CASTIGTGSYEQYF.

This chain links TRBV2 with TRBJ2-5; weak D call: TRBD2 (6 bases). The CDR3 is 22 residues long. Trimming left V 0 bases short and J 2 bases short, with 31 bases between. CDR1 and CDR2 (germline): SNHLY, FYNNEI. The CDR3 here is CASSEAAGRFRLTLGGQETQYF. The CDR3, as DNA: TGTGCCAGCAGTGAAGCAGCCGGACGTTTTAGATTGACTTTGGGGGGACAAGAGACCCAGTACTTC.